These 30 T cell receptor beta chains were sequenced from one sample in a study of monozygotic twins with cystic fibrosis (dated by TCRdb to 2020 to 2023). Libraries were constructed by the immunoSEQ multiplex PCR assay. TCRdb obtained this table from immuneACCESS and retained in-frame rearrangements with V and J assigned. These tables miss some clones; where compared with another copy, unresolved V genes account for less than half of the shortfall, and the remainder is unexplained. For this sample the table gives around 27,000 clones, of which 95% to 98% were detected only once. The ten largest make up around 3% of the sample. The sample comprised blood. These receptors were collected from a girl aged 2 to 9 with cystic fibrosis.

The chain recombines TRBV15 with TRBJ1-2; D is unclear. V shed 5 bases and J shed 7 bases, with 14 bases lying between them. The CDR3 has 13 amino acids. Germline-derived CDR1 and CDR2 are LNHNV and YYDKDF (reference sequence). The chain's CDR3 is CATSPGALGGYTF. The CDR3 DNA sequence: TGTGCCACCAGCCCGGGAGCCCTCGGTGGCTACACCTTC.

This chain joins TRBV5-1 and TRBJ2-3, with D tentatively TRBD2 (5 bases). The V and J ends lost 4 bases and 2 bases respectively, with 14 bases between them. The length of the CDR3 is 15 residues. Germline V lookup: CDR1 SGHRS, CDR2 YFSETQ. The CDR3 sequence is CASSAGVEITDTQYF. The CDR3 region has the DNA TGCGCCAGCAGCGCCGGGGTAGAGATCACAGATACGCAGTATTTT. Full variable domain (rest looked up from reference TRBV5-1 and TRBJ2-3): KAGVTQTPRYLIKTRGQQVTLSCSPISGHRSVSWYQQTPGQGLQFLFEYFSETQRNKGNFPGRFSGRQFSNSRSEMNVSTLELGDSALYLCASSAGVEITDTQYFGPGTRLTVL.

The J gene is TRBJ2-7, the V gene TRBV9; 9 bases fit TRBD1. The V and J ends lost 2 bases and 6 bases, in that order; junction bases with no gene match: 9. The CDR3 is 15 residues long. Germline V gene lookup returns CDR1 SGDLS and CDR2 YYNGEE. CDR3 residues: CASSVGDRERAEQYF. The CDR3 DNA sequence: TGTGCCAGCAGCGTCGGGGACAGGGAAAGGGCCGAGCAGTACTTC.

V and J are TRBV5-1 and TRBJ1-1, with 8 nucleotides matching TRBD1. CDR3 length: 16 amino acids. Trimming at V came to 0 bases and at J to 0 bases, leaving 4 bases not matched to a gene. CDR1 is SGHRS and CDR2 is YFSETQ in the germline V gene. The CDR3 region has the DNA TGCGCCAGCAGCTTGGCGGCAGGGGGCCTGAACACTGAAGCTTTCTTT. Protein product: CASSLAAGGLNTEAFF. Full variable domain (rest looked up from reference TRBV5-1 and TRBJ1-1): KAGVTQTPRYLIKTRGQQVTLSCSPISGHRSVSWYQQTPGQGLQFLFEYFSETQRNKGNFPGRFSGRQFSNSRSEMNVSTLELGDSALYLCASSLAAGGLNTEAFFGQGTRLTVV.

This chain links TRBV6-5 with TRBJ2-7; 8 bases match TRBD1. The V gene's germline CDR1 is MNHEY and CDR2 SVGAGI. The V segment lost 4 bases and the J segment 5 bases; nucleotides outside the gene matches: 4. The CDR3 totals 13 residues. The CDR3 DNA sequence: TGTGCCAGCAGTTCCGACAGGGGCCACGAGCAGTACTTC. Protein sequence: CASSSDRGHEQYF.

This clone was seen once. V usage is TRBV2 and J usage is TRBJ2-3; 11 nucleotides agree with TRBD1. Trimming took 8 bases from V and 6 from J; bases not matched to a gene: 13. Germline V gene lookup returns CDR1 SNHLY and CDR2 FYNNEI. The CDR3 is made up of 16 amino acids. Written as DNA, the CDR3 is TGTGCCAGCTTTCTAGAAAGGACAGGGGGCCGGGATACGCAGTATTTT. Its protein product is CASFLERTGGRDTQYF.

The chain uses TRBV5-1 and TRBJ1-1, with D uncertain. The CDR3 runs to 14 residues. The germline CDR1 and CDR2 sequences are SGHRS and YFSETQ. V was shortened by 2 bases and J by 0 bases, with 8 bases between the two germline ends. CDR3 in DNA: TGCGCCAGCAGCTTTAGTGGGGTGAACACTGAAGCTTTCTTT. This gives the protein CASSFSGVNTEAFF.

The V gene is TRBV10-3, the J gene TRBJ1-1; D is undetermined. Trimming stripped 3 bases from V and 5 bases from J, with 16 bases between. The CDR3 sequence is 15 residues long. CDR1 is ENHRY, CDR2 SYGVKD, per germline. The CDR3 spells CAISDGEGSRTEAFF. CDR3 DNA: TGTGCCATCAGTGATGGAGAGGGAAGTCGGACTGAAGCTTTCTTT.

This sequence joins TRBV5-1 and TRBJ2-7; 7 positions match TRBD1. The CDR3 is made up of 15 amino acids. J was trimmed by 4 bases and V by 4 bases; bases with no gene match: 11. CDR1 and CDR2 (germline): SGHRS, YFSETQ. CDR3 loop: CASSQASGTAYEQYF. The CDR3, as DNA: TGCGCCAGCAGCCAAGCCTCCGGGACAGCTTACGAGCAGTACTTC.

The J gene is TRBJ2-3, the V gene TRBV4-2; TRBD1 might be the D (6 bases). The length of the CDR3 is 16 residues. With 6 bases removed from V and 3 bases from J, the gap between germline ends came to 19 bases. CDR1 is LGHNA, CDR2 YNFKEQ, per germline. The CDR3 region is CASSLLFTQGTDTQYF. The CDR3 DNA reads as TGTGCCAGCAGTCTTCTCTTCACACAGGGAACAGATACGCAGTATTTT.

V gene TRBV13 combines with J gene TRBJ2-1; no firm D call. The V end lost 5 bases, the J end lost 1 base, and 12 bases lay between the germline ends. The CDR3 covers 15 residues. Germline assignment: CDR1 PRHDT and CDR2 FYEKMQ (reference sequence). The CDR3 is CASSPRRVSYNEQFF. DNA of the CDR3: TGTGCCAGCAGCCCCCGTAGGGTATCCTACAATGAGCAGTTCTTC.

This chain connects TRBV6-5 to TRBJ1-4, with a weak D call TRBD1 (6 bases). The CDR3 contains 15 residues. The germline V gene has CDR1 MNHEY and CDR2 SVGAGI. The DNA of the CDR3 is TGTGAGCGACAGGTTCTAGGATCAACTAATGAAAAACTGTTTTTT. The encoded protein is CERQVLGSTNEKLFF.

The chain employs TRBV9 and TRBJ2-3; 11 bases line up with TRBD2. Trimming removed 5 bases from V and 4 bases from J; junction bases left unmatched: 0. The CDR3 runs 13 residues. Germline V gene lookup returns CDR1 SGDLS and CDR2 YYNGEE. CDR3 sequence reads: CASSSGRADTQYF. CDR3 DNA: TGTGCCAGCAGTAGCGGGAGGGCAGATACGCAGTATTTT.

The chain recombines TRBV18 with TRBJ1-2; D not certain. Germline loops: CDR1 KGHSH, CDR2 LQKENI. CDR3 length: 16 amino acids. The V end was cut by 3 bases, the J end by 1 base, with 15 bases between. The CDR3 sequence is CASSPGNQKLNYGYTF. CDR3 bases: TGTGCCAGCTCACCGGGGAACCAGAAACTTAACTATGGCTACACCTTC.

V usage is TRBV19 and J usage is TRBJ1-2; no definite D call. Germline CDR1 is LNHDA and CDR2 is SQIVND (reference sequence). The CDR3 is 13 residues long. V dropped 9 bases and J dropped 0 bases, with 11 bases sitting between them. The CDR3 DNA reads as TGTGCCAGCAATAGAGAAGCTAACTATGGCTACACCTTC. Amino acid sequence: CASNREANYGYTF.

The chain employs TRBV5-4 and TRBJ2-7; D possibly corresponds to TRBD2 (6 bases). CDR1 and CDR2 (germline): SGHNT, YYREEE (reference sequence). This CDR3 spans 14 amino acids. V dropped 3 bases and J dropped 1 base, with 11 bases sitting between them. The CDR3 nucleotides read TGTGCCAGCAGCTCACCAAGCGGGTCCTACGAGCAGTACTTC. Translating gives CASSSPSGSYEQYF.

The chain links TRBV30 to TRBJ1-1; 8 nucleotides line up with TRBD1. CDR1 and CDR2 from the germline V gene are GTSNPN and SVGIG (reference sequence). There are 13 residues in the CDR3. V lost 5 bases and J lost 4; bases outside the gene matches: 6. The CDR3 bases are TGTGCCTGGGGACAGGGAGGCATCACTGAAGCTTTCTTT. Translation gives CAWGQGGITEAFF.

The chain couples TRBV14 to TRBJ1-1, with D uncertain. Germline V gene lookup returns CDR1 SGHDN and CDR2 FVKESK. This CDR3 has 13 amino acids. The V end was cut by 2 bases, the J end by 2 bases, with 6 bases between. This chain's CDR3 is CASSQWVNTEAFF. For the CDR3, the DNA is TGTGCCAGCAGCCAATGGGTTAACACTGAAGCTTTCTTT.

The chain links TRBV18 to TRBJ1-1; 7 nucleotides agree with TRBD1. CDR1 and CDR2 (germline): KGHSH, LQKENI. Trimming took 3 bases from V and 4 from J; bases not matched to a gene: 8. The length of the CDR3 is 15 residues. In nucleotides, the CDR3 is TGTGCCAGCTCACCCTTGGGACAGATGGGCACTGAAGCTTTCTTT. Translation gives CASSPLGQMGTEAFF.

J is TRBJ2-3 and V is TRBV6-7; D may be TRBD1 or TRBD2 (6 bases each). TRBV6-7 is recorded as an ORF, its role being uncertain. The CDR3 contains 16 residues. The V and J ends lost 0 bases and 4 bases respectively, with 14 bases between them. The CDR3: CASSYSIGGPADTQYF. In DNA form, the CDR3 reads TGTGCCAGCAGTTACTCGATTGGGGGGCCGGCAGATACGCAGTATTTT.

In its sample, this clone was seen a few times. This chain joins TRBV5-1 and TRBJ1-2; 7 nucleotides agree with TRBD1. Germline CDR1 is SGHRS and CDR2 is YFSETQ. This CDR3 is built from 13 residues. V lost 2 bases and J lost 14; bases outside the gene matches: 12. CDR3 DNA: TGCGCCAGCAGCTTTAGAACAGGGGATCTATTGACCTTC. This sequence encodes CASSFRTGDLLTF.

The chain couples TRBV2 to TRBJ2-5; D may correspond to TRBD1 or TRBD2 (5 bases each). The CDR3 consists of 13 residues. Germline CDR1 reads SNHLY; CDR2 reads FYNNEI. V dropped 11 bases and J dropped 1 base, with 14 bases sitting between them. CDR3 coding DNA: TGTGCCTCGGGACCACCTTCCCAAGAGACCCAGTACTTC. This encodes CASGPPSQETQYF.

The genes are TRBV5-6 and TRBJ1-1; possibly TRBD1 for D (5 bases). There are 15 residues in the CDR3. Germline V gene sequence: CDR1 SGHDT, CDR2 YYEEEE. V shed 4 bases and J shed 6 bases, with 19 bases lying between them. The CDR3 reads CASSPRGVGPAEAFF. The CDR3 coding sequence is TGTGCCAGCAGCCCGAGAGGGGTCGGGCCGGCTGAAGCTTTCTTT.

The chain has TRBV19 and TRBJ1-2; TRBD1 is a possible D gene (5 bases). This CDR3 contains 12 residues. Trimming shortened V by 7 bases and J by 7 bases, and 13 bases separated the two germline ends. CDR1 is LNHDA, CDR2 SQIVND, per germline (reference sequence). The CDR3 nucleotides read TGTGCCAGTACCATGGGGGTGAGTGGCTACACCTTC. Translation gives CASTMGVSGYTF.

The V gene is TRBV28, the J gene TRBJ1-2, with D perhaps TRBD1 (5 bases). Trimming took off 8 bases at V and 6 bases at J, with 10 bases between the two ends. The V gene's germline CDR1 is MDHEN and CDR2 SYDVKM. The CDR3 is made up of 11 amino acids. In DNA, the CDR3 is TGTGCCAGCCTGGGGGGGAATGGCTACACCTTC. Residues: CASLGGNGYTF.

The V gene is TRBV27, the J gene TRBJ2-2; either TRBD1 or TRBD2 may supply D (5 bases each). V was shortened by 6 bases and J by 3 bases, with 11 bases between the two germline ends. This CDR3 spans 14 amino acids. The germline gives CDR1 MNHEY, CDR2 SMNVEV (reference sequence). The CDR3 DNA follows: TGTGCCAGCAGACGCCTGGGGGACACCGGGGAGCTGTTTTTT. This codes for CASRRLGDTGELFF.

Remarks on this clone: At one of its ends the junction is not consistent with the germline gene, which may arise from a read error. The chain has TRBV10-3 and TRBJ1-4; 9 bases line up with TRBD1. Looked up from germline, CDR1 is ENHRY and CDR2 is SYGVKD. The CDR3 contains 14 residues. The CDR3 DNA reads TGTGCCATCAGTGACCGGGACAGGGATGAAGAACTGTTTTTT. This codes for CAISDRDRDEELFF.

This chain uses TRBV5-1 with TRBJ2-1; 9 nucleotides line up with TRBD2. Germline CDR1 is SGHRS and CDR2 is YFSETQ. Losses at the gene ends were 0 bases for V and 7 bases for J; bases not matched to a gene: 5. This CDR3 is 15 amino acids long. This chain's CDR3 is CASSLASSGTNEQFF. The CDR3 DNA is TGCGCCAGCAGCTTGGCTTCTAGCGGGACAAATGAGCAGTTCTTC.

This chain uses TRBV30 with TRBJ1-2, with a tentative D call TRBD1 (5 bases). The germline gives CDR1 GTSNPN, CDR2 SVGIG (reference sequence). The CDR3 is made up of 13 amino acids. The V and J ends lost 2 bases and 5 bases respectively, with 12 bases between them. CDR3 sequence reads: CAWSPRQGYGYTF. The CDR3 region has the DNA TGTGCCTGGAGTCCCCGGCAGGGTTATGGCTACACCTTC.

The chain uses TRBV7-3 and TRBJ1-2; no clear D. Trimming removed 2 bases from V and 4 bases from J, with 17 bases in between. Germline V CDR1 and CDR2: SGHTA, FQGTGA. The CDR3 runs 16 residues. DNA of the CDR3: TGTGCCAGCAGCTTAGACCAGAGCGCACCCTTCTATGGCTACACCTTC. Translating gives CASSLDQSAPFYGYTF.